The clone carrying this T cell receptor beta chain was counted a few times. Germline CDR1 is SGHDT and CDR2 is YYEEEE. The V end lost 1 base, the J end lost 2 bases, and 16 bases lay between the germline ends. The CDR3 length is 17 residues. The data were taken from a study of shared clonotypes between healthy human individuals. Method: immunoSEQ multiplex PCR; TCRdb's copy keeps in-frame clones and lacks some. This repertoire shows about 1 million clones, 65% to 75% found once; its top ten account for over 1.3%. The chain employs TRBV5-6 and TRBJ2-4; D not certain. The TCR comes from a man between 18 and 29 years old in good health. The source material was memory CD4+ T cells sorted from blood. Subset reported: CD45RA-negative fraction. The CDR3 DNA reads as TGTGCCAGCAGCTTGTTTTCGGGTACATTGACCAAAAACATTCAGTACTTC. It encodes CASSLFSGTLTKNIQYF. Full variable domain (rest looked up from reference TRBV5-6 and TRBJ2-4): DAGVTQSPTHLIKTRGQQVTLRCSPKSGHDTVSWYQQALGQGPQFIFQYYEEEERQRGNFPDRFSGHQFPNYSSELNVNALLLGDSALYLCASSLFSGTLTKNIQYFGAGTRLSVL.